This note documents a single TCR beta chain sequence. The antigen it recognizes is unknown. No clone much larger than this one lies a single base away; base qualities are absent. TCRbeta CDR3 regions were amplified from genomic DNA using the immunoSEQ Assay, a bias-controlled multiplex PCR. Per the authors' processing: Within the assay, amplification of reference gene primers was used to estimate how many nucleated cells each sample contained. To quantify the absolute abundance of each unique TCRbeta CDR3 rearrangement, sequence reads were collapsed and filtered. For each sample, productive Simpson clonality was calculated as the square root of Simpson's diversity index over productive rearrangements. In TCRdb, the immuneACCESS table is reduced to in-frame sequences with V and J assigned. These tables do not hold every clone; where another copy was compared, an unresolved V gene accounts for under half, and the others remain unexplained. V and J calls and clone size are given by that table; D and trimming were obtained from the DNA. Within this sample are approximately 380,000 clones, with 85% of them counted one time only. The top ten clones comprise 3.5% to 4% of the sample.

This sample is drawn from a study of blood T cell repertoires in COVID-19 (dated by TCRdb to about 2020). Notes on the research overall: Collaborator samples came from the United States, Italy and Spain and covered acute and convalescent phases of COVID-19. The prospective study material was composed of cDNA or gDNA derived from T cells, B-cell-depleted T cells, or PBMCs. The dataset comprised deeply sampled blood TCRbeta repertoires from subjects exposed to, actively infected with, or recovered from COVID-19. A de-identified subject ID, COVID-19 status, age in years and sex were almost always included in the sample metadata. The repertoires were made available in a free public database intended to serve as a resource for research on the immune response to SARS-CoV-2. Samples came from the ongoing ImmuneRACE study (first 160 participants) plus 1,254 subjects from 6 global collaborators. Where available, HLA class I and class II types were taken from metadata supplied by the sample provider and were not determined by assay-based typing.

What the authors observed across the whole study: The amount of clinical and demographic metadata varied by source and participant and was provided uncurated.

Collaborating institutions collected whole blood in K2EDTA tubes following their own protocols. For TCRbeta analysis, collaborators shipped samples in one of three forms: frozen whole blood, isolated PBMCs, or DNA extracted from either of those sample types. CDR1 and CDR2, per the germline V gene, are MDHEN and SYDVKM. The CDR3 contains 13 residues, cysteine and phenylalanine counted. Only the CDR3 DNA stays, 39 bases, in frame from base 1. The junction shows trimming of 6 bases on V and 6 bases on J, plus 15 bases between the germline ends. The V and J segments used are TRBV28 and TRBJ2-7, with a weak D call of TRBD2 (5 bases match). The clonotype was recovered from a woman under 30 with acute or convalescent COVID-19. The sequenced sample consisted of peripheral blood. The nucleotide sequence is TGTGCCAGCAGGGACTTTGGAAGCGGCGAGCAGTACTTC. Its translation reads: CASRDFGSGEQYF.